Listed here are 28 T cell receptor beta chains from one sample, sequenced in a study of metastatic and nonmetastatic thyroid tumors (dated by TCRdb to the early 2020s). No patient had received any treatment before thyroid surgery. Libraries were built with PCR. TCRdb names Illumina HiSeq 4000 as the instrument used. TCRdb itself trimmed the public reads at Q25 with fastp, ran MiXCR and retained productive beta chains. The sample contains tens of thousands of clones, roughly 13% of them found a single time. In total, the top ten clones hold approximately 10% of the sample. What was sequenced was blood. The receptors derive from a female donor with papillary thyroid cancer or a benign thyroid nodule (not recorded which). Some clones in this sample may be carry-over from other donors' samples.

There are many counts of this clone. This chain links TRBV6-2 or TRBV6-3 with TRBJ2-7, with D tentatively TRBD1 or TRBD2 (5 bases each). The CDR3 spans 15 residues. V gave up 5 bases and J gave up 3 bases, with 17 bases separating them. CDR1 is MNHEY and CDR2 is SVGEGT in the germline V gene. CDR3 loop: CASSPEWGPFYEQYF. For the CDR3, the DNA is TGTGCCAGCAGTCCCGAATGGGGACCCTTCTACGAGCAGTACTTC.

This clone was counted at least ten times. This chain uses TRBV19 with TRBJ2-3; D perhaps matches TRBD2 (5 bases). The CDR3 runs to 13 residues. The germline gives CDR1 LNHDA, CDR2 SQIVND (reference sequence). The CDR3 sequence is CATRGASTDTQYF. In DNA form, the CDR3 reads TGTGCAACCCGGGGTGCTAGCACAGATACGCAGTATTTT.

This clone has at least ten counts. V and J are TRBV10-3 and TRBJ2-2; D is perhaps TRBD1 or TRBD2 (6 bases each). This CDR3 is built from 14 residues. V was clipped by 11 bases and J by 3 bases, with 16 bases between them. Germline values: CDR1 ENHRY, CDR2 SYGVKD. CDR3 bases: TGTGCCTCAACGGGGGCGAGAGACACCGGGGAGCTGTTTTTT. Translating gives CASTGARDTGELFF.

This clone was counted at least ten times. The chain recombines TRBV11-3 with TRBJ1-2, with a weak D call TRBD1 (6 bases). The germline CDR1 and CDR2 sequences are SGHNT and YENEEA. V shed 2 bases and J shed 6 bases, with 10 bases lying between them. This CDR3 spans 13 amino acids. CDR3 loop: CASSLTGGHGYTF. In DNA, the CDR3 is TGTGCCAGCAGCTTAACTGGGGGCCATGGCTACACCTTC.

The table lists this clone with many counts. For the CDR3, the DNA is TGCGCCAGCAGCCAAGAACCTAGCTTTACCTACGAGCAGTACTTC. It specifies CASSQEPSFTYEQYF. This rearrangement joins TRBV4-3 to TRBJ2-7; perhaps TRBD2 as D (5 bases). V gave up 0 bases and J gave up 2 bases, with 11 bases separating them. Germline V CDR1 and CDR2: LGHNA, YSLEER. CDR3 length: 15 residues.

About this clone itself: This may come from a read error, since a much larger clone is one base off. The chain combines TRBV5-4 with TRBJ2-7; no firm D call. Trimming took 4 bases from V and 0 from J, leaving 14 bases between them. CDR1 and CDR2 from the germline V gene are SGHNT and YYREEE (reference sequence). The CDR3 has 15 amino acids. The CDR3 DNA follows: TGTGCCAGCAGCGGTCTAAGGGAAGGCTCCTACGAGCAGTACTTC. As protein: CASSGLREGSYEQYF.

This clone was counted ten times or more. This chain joins TRBV4-3 and TRBJ2-3, with 8 bases that match TRBD2. The CDR3 totals 15 residues. Germline CDR1 reads LGHNA; CDR2 reads YSLEER. Germline trimming cut 0 bases from V and 5 bases from J; bases unmatched to any gene: 4. CDR3 sequence reads: CASSQDGLAGDTQYF. CDR3 nucleotide sequence: TGCGCCAGCAGCCAAGATGGACTAGCCGGAGATACGCAGTATTTT.

In this sample, this clone turned up many times. The chain joins TRBV19 to TRBJ2-3; TRBD1 might be the D (6 bases). This CDR3 has 16 amino acids. V was cut by 3 bases and J by 2 bases, with 15 bases left in between. Germline CDR1 reads LNHDA; CDR2 reads SQIVND (reference sequence). The chain's CDR3 is CASSMGQGPATDTQYF. The CDR3 DNA follows: TGTGCCAGTAGTATGGGGCAGGGGCCGGCCACAGATACGCAGTATTTT.

This clone was observed many times. V gene TRBV6-1 combines with J gene TRBJ2-5, with 11 bases fitting TRBD2. The CDR3 contains 14 residues. V lost 4 bases to trimming and J lost 4 bases; unmatched junction nucleotides: 2. CDR1 and CDR2 (germline): MNHNS, SASEGT. CDR3 coding DNA: TGTGCCAGCAGTGCAGGACTAGCGGGAGAGACCCAGTACTTC. This sequence encodes CASSAGLAGETQYF.

This clone has a count of ten or more. The J gene is TRBJ1-6, the V gene TRBV20-1, with D unresolved. CDR1 and CDR2 from the germline V gene are DFQATT and SNEGSKA (reference sequence). The CDR3 runs 13 residues. Trimming removed 3 bases at V and 7 bases at J, with 10 bases between. CDR3 residues: CSARQERNSPLHF. CDR3 nucleotide sequence: TGCAGTGCTAGGCAGGAGAGGAATTCACCCCTCCACTTT.

The table lists this clone with many counts. The rearrangement uses TRBV5-1 and TRBJ1-5; D remains ambiguous. In germline, CDR1 is SGHRS, CDR2 YFSETQ. V lost 4 bases and J 1 base, leaving 15 bases between the germline ends. There are 16 residues in the CDR3. The CDR3: CASSTPDGRSNQPQHF. In DNA form, the CDR3 reads TGCGCCAGCAGCACGCCTGATGGTAGGAGCAATCAGCCCCAGCATTTT. Based on the CDR3 plus reference TRBV5-1 and TRBJ1-5, the full variable domain is KAGVTQTPRYLIKTRGQQVTLSCSPISGHRSVSWYQQTPGQGLQFLFEYFSETQRNKGNFPGRFSGRQFSNSRSEMNVSTLELGDSALYLCASSTPDGRSNQPQHFGDGTRLSIL.

This chain connects TRBV6-2 or TRBV6-3 to TRBJ2-7; D perhaps matches TRBD1 (6 bases). Between the trimmed V and J ends, which lost 7 bases and 4 bases, there was a span of 17 bases. This CDR3 has 14 residues. Germline V gene lookup returns CDR1 MNHEY and CDR2 SVGEGT. The CDR3 coding sequence is TGTGCCAGCACCACACAGGGATTGCGTTACGAGCAGTACTTC. Its translation is CASTTQGLRYEQYF.

The sample holds many counts of this clone. The V gene is TRBV28, the J gene TRBJ2-7, with D possibly matching TRBD1 (6 bases). Germline values: CDR1 MDHEN, CDR2 SYDVKM. Trimming stripped 5 bases from V and 2 bases from J, with 16 bases between. The CDR3 covers 15 residues. The CDR3 here is CASSLITGKTYEQYF. CDR3 coding DNA: TGTGCCAGCAGTCTCATAACAGGGAAGACCTACGAGCAGTACTTC. The full variable domain, with the rest looked up from reference TRBV28 and TRBJ2-7, is DVKVTQSSRYLVKRTGEKVFLECVQDMDHENMFWYRQDPGLGLRLIYFSYDVKMKEKGDIPEGYSVSREKKERFSLILESASTNQTSMYLCASSLITGKTYEQYFGPGTRLTVT.

This clone was seen repeatedly, ten times or more. V gene TRBV6-2 or TRBV6-3 combines with J gene TRBJ2-1; 13 bases agree with TRBD2. The V segment lost 4 bases and the J segment 0 bases; nucleotides outside the gene matches: 15. The CDR3 consists of 21 residues. CDR1 and CDR2 (germline): MNHEY, SVGEGT. DNA of the CDR3: TGTGCCAGCAGTTCACGCCGGACTAGCGGGAGATCCCAGAGCTCCTACAATGAGCAGTTCTTC. Translation: CASSSRRTSGRSQSSYNEQFF.

In its sample, this clone was seen many times. The chain is built from TRBV11-1 and TRBJ2-7; 8 nucleotides agree with TRBD2. The CDR3 consists of 16 residues. V lost 6 bases and J lost 6; bases outside the gene matches: 16. Per germline, CDR1 SGHAT and CDR2 FQDESV (reference sequence). The CDR3 loop is CASRLEGGAGASEQYF. DNA for the CDR3: TGTGCCAGCAGACTAGAGGGAGGAGCGGGAGCCTCCGAGCAGTACTTC. Variable domain in full (rest from reference TRBV11-1 and TRBJ2-7): EAEVAQSPRYKITEKSQAVAFWCDPISGHATLYWYRQILGQGPELLVQFQDESVVDDSQLPKDRFSAERLKGVDSTLKIQPAELGDSAMYLCASRLEGGAGASEQYFGPGTRLTVT.

Many counts were recorded for this clone. The V and J genes are TRBV15 and TRBJ2-7, with TRBD1 matching over 10 bases. Germline CDR1 reads LNHNV; CDR2 reads YYDKDF (reference sequence). The ends lost 6 bases at V and 4 bases at J; junction bases unmatched: 15. The CDR3 runs to 17 residues. The CDR3 is CATSQKPGTGVPYEQYF. The CDR3 nucleotides read TGTGCCACCAGTCAGAAACCCGGGACAGGGGTTCCGTACGAGCAGTACTTC.

This clone was detected ten times or more. This chain uses TRBV12-3 or TRBV12-4 with TRBJ2-4, with D perhaps TRBD2 (6 bases). V gave up 2 bases and J gave up 10 bases, with 9 bases separating them. CDR3 length: 12 residues. CDR3 protein: CASSLWGGIQYF. CDR3 coding DNA: TGTGCCAGCAGTTTATGGGGAGGTATTCAGTACTTC.

This clone has ten or more counts. The chain uses TRBV7-6 and TRBJ2-3; possibly TRBD2 for D (6 bases). Germline lookup yields CDR1 SGHVS and CDR2 FNYEAQ. Trimming cost V 1 base and J 9 bases, with 14 bases left between them. The CDR3 is made up of 14 amino acids. The CDR3 sequence is CASSLEGLSPTQYF. The CDR3 DNA sequence: TGTGCCAGCAGCTTAGAGGGACTTAGTCCGACGCAGTATTTT.

This clone has at least ten counts. V is TRBV3-1 and J is TRBJ2-7, with TRBD1 identical over 7 bases. V shed 4 bases, J shed 6 bases, and the junction held 15 bases outside the gene matches. Germline V gives CDR1 LGHDT, CDR2 YNNKEL (reference sequence). The CDR3 loop spans 16 amino acids. The CDR3 nucleotides are TGTGCCAGCAGCCCTGTCCCGGGGCGACAGGGCCCCGAGCAGTACTTC. This encodes CASSPVPGRQGPEQYF.

Comments on this clone: A clone one base away is much larger, so this may be a read error. Other nucleotide sequences in the sample specify the same CDR3. J is TRBJ2-5 and V is TRBV9; 8 bases match TRBD1. The CDR3 is 16 amino acids. CDR1 is SGDLS, CDR2 YYNGEE, per germline. J gave up 7 bases and V 2 bases, and 13 bases lay outside the gene matches. The CDR3 protein is CASSVGDRGLFGTQYF. The CDR3 DNA is TGTGCCAGCAGCGTCGGAGACAGGGGACTGTTCGGGACCCAGTACTTC.

The chain is built from TRBV4-1 and TRBJ2-5, with 9 bases lining up with TRBD1. The germline CDR1 and CDR2 sequences are MGHRA and YSYEKL. This CDR3 has 14 residues. J lost 5 bases, V lost 4 bases, and 5 bases had no gene match. CDR3 protein: CASSLDRGRETQYF. DNA for the CDR3: TGCGCCAGCAGCCTGGACAGGGGCAGGGAGACCCAGTACTTC.

This clone came up many times. The chain has TRBV18 and TRBJ2-6; D possibly corresponds to TRBD1 (5 bases). Trimming left V 0 bases short and J 0 bases short, with 9 bases between. Germline loops: CDR1 KGHSH, CDR2 LQKENI. The CDR3 contains 17 residues. CDR3 region: CASSPPRQLSGANVLTF. DNA for the CDR3: TGTGCCAGCTCACCACCGCGACAGCTCTCTGGGGCCAACGTCCTGACTTTC.

This clone was counted ten times or more. This chain links TRBV4-3 with TRBJ1-6, with D possibly being TRBD1 (5 bases). The CDR3 length is 15 residues. Trimming removed 0 bases at V and 6 bases at J, with 9 bases between. CDR1 and CDR2 (germline): LGHNA, YSLEER. Here the CDR3 DNA reads TGCGCCAGCAGCCAAGATGAGGGGACTAATTCACCCCTCCACTTT. As protein: CASSQDEGTNSPLHF.

This clone was found many times. The chain joins TRBV7-2 to TRBJ2-1; 11 nucleotides line up with TRBD2. Germline CDR1 reads SGHTA; CDR2 reads FQGNSA. The CDR3 length is 15 residues. Losses at the gene ends were 5 bases for V and 6 bases for J; bases not matched to a gene: 6. CDR3 sequence: CASSPLAGVGNEQFF. The CDR3 nucleotides are TGTGCCAGCAGCCCACTAGCGGGAGTCGGCAATGAGCAGTTCTTC.

This clone has a handful of counts. CDR3 DNA sequence: TGCAGTGCTCCCCCCTCATTGTCGGGGCGGTATGGCTACACCTTC. Translated, it gives CSAPPSLSGRYGYTF. The V call is TRBV20-1, the J call TRBJ1-2, with D maybe TRBD1 (5 bases). The CDR3 runs to 15 residues. V lost 5 bases, J lost 5 bases, and 21 bases lay in between. From germline, CDR1 is DFQATT and CDR2 SNEGSKA (reference sequence).

A word on this clone: Other DNA sequences in this sample translate to the same CDR3. V and J are TRBV2 and TRBJ2-5; 13 bases line up with TRBD2. The CDR3 is made up of 16 amino acids. Trimming removed 7 bases from V and 9 bases from J; junction bases left unmatched: 14. Germline CDR1 reads SNHLY; CDR2 reads FYNNEI. The CDR3 nucleotides are TGTGCCAGCACTGTACCCGGGACTAGCGGGGCAGGTGCCCAGTACTTC. Translating gives CASTVPGTSGAGAQYF.

This clone was counted between two and nine times. The CDR3 DNA sequence: TGTGCCAGCAGTGGGACTCTCGACCCCTATGAGCAGTTCTTC. Translating it yields CASSGTLDPYEQFF. The genes are TRBV6-1 and TRBJ2-1; tentatively, D is TRBD2 (5 bases). V was cut by 4 bases and J by 8 bases, with 15 bases left in between. The CDR3 is 14 residues long. Germline-derived CDR1 and CDR2 are MNHNS and SASEGT.

The chain employs TRBV5-5 and TRBJ2-1; 8 bases map to TRBD1. V lost 4 bases, J lost 5 bases, and 5 bases stayed unmatched. CDR3 length: 14 residues. Germline V CDR1 and CDR2: SGHKS, YYEKEE (reference sequence). CDR3 bases: TGTGCCAGCAGCCACGGGACAGGAAACAATGAGCAGTTCTTC. This encodes CASSHGTGNNEQFF.